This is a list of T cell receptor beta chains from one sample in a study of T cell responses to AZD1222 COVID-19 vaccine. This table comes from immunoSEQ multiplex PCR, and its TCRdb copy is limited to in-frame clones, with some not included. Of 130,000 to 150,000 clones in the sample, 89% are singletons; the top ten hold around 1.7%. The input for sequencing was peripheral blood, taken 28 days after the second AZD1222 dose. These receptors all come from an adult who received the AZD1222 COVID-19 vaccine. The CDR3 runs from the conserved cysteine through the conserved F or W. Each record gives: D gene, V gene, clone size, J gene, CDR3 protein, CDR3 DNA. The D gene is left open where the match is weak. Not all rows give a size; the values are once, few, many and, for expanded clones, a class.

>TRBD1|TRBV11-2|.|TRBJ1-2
CASSTPRDRGGGYTF
TGTGCCAGCAGCACTCCCCGCGACAGGGGAGGTGGCTACACCTTC
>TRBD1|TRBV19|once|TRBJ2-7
CASSKGQVYEQYF
TGTGCCAGTAGTAAGGGACAGGTCTACGAGCAGTACTTC
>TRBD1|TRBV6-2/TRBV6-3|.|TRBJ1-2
CASSLLGRTGEGYTF
TGTGCCAGCAGCCTTCTTGGCCGAACAGGGGAGGGCTACACCTTC
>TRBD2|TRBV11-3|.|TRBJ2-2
CASSSPEGRVVTGELFF
TGTGCCAGCAGCTCCCCCGAGGGGAGGGTAGTAACCGGGGAGCTGTTTTTT
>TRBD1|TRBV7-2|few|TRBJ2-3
CASSMRQGARTDTQYF
TGTGCCAGCAGCATGCGACAGGGGGCGCGGACAGATACGCAGTATTTT
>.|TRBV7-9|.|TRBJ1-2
CASSLEVIPQTF
TGTGCCAGCAGCTTAGAAGTAATCCCACAGACCTTC
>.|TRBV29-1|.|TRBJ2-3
CSIGNYQITDTQYF
TGCAGCATAGGAAACTACCAGATCACAGATACGCAGTATTTT
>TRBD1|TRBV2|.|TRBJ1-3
CASSAPDRVYGNTIYF
TGTGCCAGCAGTGCACCAGACAGGGTCTATGGAAACACCATATATTTT
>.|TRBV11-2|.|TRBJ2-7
CASSLAAYEQYF
TGTGCCAGCAGCTTAGCCGCCTACGAGCAGTACTTC
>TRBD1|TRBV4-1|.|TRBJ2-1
CASSTRTGYNEQFF
TGCGCCAGCAGCACCCGGACAGGGTACAATGAGCAGTTCTTC
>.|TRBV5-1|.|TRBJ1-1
CASSLSPAGTEAFF
TGCGCCAGCAGCTTGTCCCCGGCGGGCACTGAAGCTTTCTTT
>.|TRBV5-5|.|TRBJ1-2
CASSLQGTYGYTF
TGTGCCAGCAGCTTGCAGGGAACGTATGGCTACACCTTC
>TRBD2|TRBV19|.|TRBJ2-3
CASSIASGLPADTQYF
TGTGCCAGTAGTATAGCTTCGGGACTACCTGCCGATACGCAGTATTTT
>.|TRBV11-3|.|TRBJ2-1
CASSFYRGVYNEQFF
TGTGCCAGCAGCTTCTATCGAGGTGTTTACAATGAGCAGTTCTTC
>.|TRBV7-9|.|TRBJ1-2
CASSSHGTSDYGYTF
TGTGCCAGCAGCTCGCACGGGACCTCGGACTATGGCTACACCTTC
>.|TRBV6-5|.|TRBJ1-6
CASSYQSGGGNSPLHF
TGTGCCAGCAGTTACCAGTCCGGGGGCGGTAATTCACCCCTCCACTTT
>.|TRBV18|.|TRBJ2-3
CASSPLTSGRGADTQYF
TGTGCCAGCTCACCTCTAACCAGCGGCAGGGGAGCAGATACGCAGTATTTT
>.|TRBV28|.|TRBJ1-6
CASSLSGESTPLHF
TGTGCCAGCAGTTTGTCCGGGGAATCGACACCCCTCCACTTT
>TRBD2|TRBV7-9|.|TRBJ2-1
CASSSGLAKKQFF
TGTGCCAGCAGCTCCGGACTAGCGAAAAAGCAGTTCTTC
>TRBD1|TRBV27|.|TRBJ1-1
CASSLPGNRGNTEAFF
TGTGCCAGCAGTTTACCGGGAAACAGGGGAAACACTGAAGCTTTCTTT
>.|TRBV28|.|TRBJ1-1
CASSLDNEAFF
TGTGCCAGCAGTTTGGACAATGAAGCTTTCTTT
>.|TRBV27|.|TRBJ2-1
CASSLQGSNFNEQFF
TGTGCCAGCAGTCTACAGGGCTCCAACTTCAATGAGCAGTTCTTC
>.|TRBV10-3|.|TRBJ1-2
CAITPQGSSRYGYTF
TGTGCCATCACCCCTCAGGGGAGTTCTCGCTATGGCTACACCTTC
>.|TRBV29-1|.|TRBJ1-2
CSVGRGGVNYGYTF
TGCAGCGTTGGACGTGGGGGGGTTAACTATGGCTACACCTTC
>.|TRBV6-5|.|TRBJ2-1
CASSYEVLGGEQFF
TGTGCCAGCAGTTACGAGGTACTGGGCGGTGAGCAGTTCTTC
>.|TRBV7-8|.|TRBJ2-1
CASSLVRQGELF
TGTGCCAGCAGCTTAGTTCGGCAGGGTGAACTCTTC
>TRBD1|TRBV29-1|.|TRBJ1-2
CSVEDREGTGGLGYGYTF
TGCAGCGTTGAAGATCGGGAGGGGACAGGGGGCTTGGGCTATGGCTACACCTTC
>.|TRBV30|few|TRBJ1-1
CAWSVGRGITEAFF
TGTGCCTGGAGTGTGGGCAGGGGAATCACTGAAGCTTTCTTT
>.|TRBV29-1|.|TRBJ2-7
CSVEERDGYEQYF
TGCAGCGTTGAGGAGAGGGACGGCTACGAGCAGTACTTC
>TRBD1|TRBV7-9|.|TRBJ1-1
CASSSRGLETEAFF
TGTGCCAGCAGCTCTAGGGGGCTCGAAACTGAAGCTTTCTTT
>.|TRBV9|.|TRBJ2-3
CASSSTDTQYF
TGTGCCAGCAGCAGCACAGATACGCAGTATTTT
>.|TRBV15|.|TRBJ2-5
CATSSAEETQYF
TGTGCCACCAGCTCTGCTGAAGAGACCCAGTACTTC
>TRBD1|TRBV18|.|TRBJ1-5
CASSPNEGARGNQPQHF
TGTGCCAGCTCACCGAATGAGGGGGCGCGGGGCAATCAGCCCCAGCATTTT
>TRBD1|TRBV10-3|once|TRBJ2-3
CAISQGAADTQYF
TGTGCCATCAGTCAGGGGGCGGCAGATACGCAGTATTTT